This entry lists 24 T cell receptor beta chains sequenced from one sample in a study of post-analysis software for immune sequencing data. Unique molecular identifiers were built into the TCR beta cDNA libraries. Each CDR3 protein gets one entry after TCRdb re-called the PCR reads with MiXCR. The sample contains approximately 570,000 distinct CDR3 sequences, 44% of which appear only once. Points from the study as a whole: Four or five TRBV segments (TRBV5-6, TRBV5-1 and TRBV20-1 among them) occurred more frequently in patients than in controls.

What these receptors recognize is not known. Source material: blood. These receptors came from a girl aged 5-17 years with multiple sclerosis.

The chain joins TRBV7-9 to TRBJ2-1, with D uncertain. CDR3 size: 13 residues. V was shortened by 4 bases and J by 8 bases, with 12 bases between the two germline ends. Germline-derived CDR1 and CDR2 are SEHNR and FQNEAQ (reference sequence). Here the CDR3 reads CASSSLFEYEQFF. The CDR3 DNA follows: TGTGCCAGCAGCTCCTTATTTGAGTATGAGCAGTTCTTC.

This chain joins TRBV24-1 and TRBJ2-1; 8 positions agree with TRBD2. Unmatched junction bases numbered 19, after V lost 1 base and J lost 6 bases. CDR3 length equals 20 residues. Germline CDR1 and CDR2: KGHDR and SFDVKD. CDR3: CATSDLGIAGREAGRNEQFF. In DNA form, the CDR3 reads TGTGCCACCAGTGATTTAGGTATAGCCGGGCGGGAGGCTGGGCGCAATGAGCAGTTCTTC.

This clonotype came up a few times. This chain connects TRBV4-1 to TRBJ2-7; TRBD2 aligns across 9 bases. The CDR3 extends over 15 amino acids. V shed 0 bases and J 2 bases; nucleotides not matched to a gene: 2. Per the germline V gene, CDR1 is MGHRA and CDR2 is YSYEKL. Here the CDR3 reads CASSQESGRTYEQYF. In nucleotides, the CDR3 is TGCGCCAGCAGCCAAGAAAGCGGGAGGACCTACGAGCAGTACTTC.

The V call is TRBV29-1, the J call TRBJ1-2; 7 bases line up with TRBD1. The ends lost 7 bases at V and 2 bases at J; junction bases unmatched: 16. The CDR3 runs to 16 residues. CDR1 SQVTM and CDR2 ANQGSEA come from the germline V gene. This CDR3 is CSATGESPDRNYGYTF. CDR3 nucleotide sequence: TGCAGCGCCACAGGGGAGTCCCCCGACCGCAACTATGGCTACACCTTC.

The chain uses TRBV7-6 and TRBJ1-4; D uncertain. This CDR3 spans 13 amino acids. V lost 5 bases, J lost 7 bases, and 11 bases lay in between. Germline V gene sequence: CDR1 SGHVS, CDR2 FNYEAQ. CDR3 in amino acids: CASSVGWGEKLFF. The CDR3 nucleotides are TGTGCCAGCAGCGTCGGGTGGGGTGAAAAACTGTTTTTT.

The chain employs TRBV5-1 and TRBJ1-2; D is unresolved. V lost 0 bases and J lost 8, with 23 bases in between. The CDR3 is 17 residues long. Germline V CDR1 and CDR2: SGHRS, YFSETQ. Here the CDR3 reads CASSLESEIWEVQGYTF. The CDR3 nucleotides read TGCGCCAGCAGCTTGGAGTCTGAGATCTGGGAGGTGCAGGGCTACACCTTC.

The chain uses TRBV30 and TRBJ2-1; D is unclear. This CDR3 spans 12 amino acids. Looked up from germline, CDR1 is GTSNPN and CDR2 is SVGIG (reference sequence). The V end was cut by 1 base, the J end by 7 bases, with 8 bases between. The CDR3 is CAWSDVRNEQFF. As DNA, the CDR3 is TGTGCCTGGAGTGACGTCCGGAATGAGCAGTTCTTC.

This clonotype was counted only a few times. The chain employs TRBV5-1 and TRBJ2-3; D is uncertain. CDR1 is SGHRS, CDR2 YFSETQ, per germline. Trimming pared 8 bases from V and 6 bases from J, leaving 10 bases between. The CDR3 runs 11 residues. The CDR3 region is CASLVGDTQYF. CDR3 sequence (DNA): TGCGCCAGTTTAGTAGGGGATACGCAGTATTTT.

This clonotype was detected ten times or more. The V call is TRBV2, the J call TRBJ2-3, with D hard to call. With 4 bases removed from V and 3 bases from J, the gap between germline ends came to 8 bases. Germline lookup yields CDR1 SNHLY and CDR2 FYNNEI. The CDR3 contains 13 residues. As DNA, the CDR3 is TGTGCCAGCAGTGCGCTCGGAACAGATACGCAGTATTTT. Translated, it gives CASSALGTDTQYF.

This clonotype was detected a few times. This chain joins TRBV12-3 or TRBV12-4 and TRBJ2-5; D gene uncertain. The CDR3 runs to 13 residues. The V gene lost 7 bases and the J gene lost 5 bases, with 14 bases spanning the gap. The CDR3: CASNRRGRETQYF. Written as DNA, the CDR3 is TGTGCCAGCAATAGACGAGGCAGGGAGACCCAGTACTTC.

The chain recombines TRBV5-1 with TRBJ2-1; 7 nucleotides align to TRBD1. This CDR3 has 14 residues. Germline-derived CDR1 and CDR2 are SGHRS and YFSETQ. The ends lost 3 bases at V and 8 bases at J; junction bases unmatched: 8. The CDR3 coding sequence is TGCGCCAGCAGCTCCCGAGGACAGGACCATGAGCAGTTCTTC. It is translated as CASSSRGQDHEQFF.

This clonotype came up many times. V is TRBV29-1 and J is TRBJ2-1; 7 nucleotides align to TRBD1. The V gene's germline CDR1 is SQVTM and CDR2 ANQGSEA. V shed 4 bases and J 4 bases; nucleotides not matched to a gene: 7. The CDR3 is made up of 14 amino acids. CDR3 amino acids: CSVVRGHGYNEQFF. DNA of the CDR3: TGCAGCGTTGTAAGGGGGCATGGTTACAATGAGCAGTTCTTC.

CDR3 in DNA: TGTGCCAGCAGCCGTATGGCGACAGCAGAAAACATTCAGTACTTC. Translated: CASSRMATAENIQYF. This chain links TRBV3-1 with TRBJ2-4; D may be TRBD1 (5 bases). Germline CDR1 reads LGHDT; CDR2 reads YNNKEL (reference sequence). The CDR3 extends over 15 amino acids. Trimming shortened V by 4 bases and J by 5 bases, and 15 bases separated the two germline ends.

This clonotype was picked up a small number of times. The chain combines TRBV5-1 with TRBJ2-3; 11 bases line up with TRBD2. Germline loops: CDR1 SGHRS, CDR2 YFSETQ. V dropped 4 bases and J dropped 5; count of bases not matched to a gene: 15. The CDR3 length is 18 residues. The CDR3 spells CASSPLSSGGRGRDTQYF. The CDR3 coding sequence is TGCGCCAGCAGCCCGCTATCTAGCGGGGGGCGGGGTAGAGATACGCAGTATTTT. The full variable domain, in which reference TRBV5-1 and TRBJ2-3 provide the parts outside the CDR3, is KAGVTQTPRYLIKTRGQQVTLSCSPISGHRSVSWYQQTPGQGLQFLFEYFSETQRNKGNFPGRFSGRQFSNSRSEMNVSTLELGDSALYLCASSPLSSGGRGRDTQYFGPGTRLTVL.

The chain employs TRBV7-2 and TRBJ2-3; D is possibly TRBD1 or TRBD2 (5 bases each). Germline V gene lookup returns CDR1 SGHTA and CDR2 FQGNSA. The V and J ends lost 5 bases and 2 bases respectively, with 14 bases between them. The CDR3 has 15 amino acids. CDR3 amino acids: CASSPPGTATDTQYF. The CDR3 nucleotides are TGTGCCAGCAGCCCCCCCGGGACGGCCACAGATACGCAGTATTTT.

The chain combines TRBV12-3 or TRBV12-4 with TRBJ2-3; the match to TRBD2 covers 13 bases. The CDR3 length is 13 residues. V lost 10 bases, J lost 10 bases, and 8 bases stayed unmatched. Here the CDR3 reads CANRLAGGDAQYF. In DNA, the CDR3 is TGTGCCAACCGACTAGCGGGAGGTGATGCGCAGTATTTT.

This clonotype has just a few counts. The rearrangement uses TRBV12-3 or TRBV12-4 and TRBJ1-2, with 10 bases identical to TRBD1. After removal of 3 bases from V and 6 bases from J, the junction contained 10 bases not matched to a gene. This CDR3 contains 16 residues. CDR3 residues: CASSFAGGQGRNGYTF. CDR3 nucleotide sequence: TGTGCCAGCAGTTTCGCCGGGGGACAGGGGAGGAATGGCTACACCTTC.

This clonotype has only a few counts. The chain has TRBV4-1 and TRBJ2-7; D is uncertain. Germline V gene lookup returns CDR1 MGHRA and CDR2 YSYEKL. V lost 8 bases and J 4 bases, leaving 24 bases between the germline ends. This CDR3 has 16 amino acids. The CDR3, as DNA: TGCGCCAGCGCCGAGGAGACCGCACCACCTCCATACGAGCAGTACTTC. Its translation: CASAEETAPPPYEQYF.

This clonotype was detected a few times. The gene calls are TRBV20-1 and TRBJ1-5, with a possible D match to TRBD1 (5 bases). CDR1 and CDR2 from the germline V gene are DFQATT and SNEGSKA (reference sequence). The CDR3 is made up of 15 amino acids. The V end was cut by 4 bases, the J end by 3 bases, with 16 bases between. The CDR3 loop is CSAIPQGRPNQPQHF. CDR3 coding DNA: TGCAGTGCTATTCCGCAGGGTAGACCCAATCAGCCCCAGCATTTT.

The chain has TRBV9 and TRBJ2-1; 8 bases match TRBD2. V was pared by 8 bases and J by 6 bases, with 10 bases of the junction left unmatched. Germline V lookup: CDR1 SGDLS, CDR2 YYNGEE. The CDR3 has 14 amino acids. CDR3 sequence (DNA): TGTGCCAGTGGCAGCGGGGGACGGGGCAATGAGCAGTTCTTC. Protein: CASGSGGRGNEQFF.

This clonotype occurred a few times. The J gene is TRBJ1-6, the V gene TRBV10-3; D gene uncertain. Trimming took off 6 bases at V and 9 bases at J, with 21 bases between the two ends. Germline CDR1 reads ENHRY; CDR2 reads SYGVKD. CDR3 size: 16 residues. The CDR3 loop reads CAISRLAGLEGSPLHF. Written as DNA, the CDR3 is TGTGCCATCAGCCGATTAGCGGGGTTGGAAGGTTCACCCCTCCACTTT.

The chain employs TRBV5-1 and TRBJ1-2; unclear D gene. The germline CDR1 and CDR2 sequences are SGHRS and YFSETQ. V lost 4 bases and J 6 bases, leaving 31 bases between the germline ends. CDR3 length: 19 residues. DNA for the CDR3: TGCGCCAGCAGCAAATCAAAATTGGACTCCGGCGTCTCGGCTCATGGCTACACCTTC. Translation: CASSKSKLDSGVSAHGYTF.

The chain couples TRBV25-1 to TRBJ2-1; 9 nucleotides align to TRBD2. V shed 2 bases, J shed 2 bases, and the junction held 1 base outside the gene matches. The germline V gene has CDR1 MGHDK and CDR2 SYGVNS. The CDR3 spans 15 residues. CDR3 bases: TGTGCCAGCAGTGAAGCGGGAGGGCCCTACAATGAGCAGTTCTTC. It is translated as CASSEAGGPYNEQFF.

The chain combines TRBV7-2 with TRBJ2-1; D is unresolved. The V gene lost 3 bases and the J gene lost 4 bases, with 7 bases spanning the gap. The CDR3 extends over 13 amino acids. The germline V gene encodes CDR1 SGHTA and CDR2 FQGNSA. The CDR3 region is CASSFVQYNEQFF. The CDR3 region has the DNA TGTGCCAGCAGCTTTGTGCAATACAATGAGCAGTTCTTC.